The rows below give T cell receptor beta chains drawn from one sample of a study of regulatory T cells in long-lasting Graves disease. MiXCR, applied by TCRdb to the multiplex PCR reads, yields one record per CDR3 protein. The sample consists of about 540,000 distinct CDR3 sequences, roughly 14% of them appearing once. Another study also made use of these data, one on T cells in Graves' hyperthyroidism and ophthalmopathy.

The sequencing here drew on peripheral blood mononuclear cells (PBMCs), taken at new diagnosis, from a patient treated with antithyroid drugs. The source of these receptors is a man aged 30 to 39 with Graves disease. The CDR3 runs from the conserved cysteine through the conserved F or W. A D gene is named only where the DNA matches it firmly. Only part of the rows carry a size: once, few, many, or a class if the clone is expanded.

abundance: few; j_gene: TRBJ2-3; v_gene: TRBV9; d_gene: TRBD2; CDR3aa: CASSPWTSGRDTQYF; CDR3nt: TGTGCCAGCAGCCCTTGGACTAGCGGGAGGGATACGCAGTATTTT
abundance: .; j_gene: TRBJ2-7; v_gene: TRBV20-1; d_gene: TRBD2; CDR3aa: CSAETSGRIGEQYF; CDR3nt: TGCAGTGCTGAGACTAGCGGGAGGATCGGGGAGCAGTACTTC
abundance: .; j_gene: TRBJ1-1; v_gene: TRBV20-1; d_gene: .; CDR3aa: CSARDSGPTEAFF; CDR3nt: TGCAGTGCTAGAGATTCGGGCCCCACTGAAGCTTTCTTT
abundance: many; j_gene: TRBJ2-3; v_gene: TRBV12-3/TRBV12-4; d_gene: TRBD2; CDR3aa: CASSSDRLDAGGPADTQYF; CDR3nt: TGTGCCAGCAGTTCGGACCGATTAGATGCGGGAGGGCCTGCGGATACGCAGTATTTT
abundance: many; j_gene: TRBJ2-3; v_gene: TRBV7-9; d_gene: .; CDR3aa: CASSLIAHTDTQYF; CDR3nt: TGTGCCAGCAGCTTGATAGCCCACACAGATACGCAGTATTTT
abundance: many; j_gene: TRBJ1-1; v_gene: TRBV12-3/TRBV12-4; d_gene: .; CDR3aa: CASSSGRKAFF; CDR3nt: TGTGCCAGCAGTTCTGGACGAAAAGCTTTCTTT
abundance: many; j_gene: TRBJ1-4; v_gene: TRBV7-9; d_gene: .; CDR3aa: CASSLLAGEGEKLFF; CDR3nt: TGTGCCAGCAGCTTGCTGGCAGGGGAAGGGGAAAAACTGTTTTTT
abundance: many; j_gene: TRBJ2-1; v_gene: TRBV12-3/TRBV12-4; d_gene: .; CDR3aa: CASSWKGAYNEQFF; CDR3nt: TGTGCCAGCAGTTGGAAGGGGGCCTACAATGAGCAGTTCTTC
abundance: .; j_gene: TRBJ2-1; v_gene: TRBV13; d_gene: TRBD2; CDR3aa: CASSKGTSGRNEQFF; CDR3nt: TGTGCCAGCAGCAAGGGGACTAGCGGGAGGAATGAGCAGTTCTTC
abundance: many; j_gene: TRBJ2-7; v_gene: TRBV5-1; d_gene: TRBD1; CDR3aa: CASSLLDRADSYEQYF; CDR3nt: TGCGCCAGCAGCCTATTGGACAGGGCGGATTCCTACGAGCAGTACTTC
abundance: many; j_gene: TRBJ2-3; v_gene: TRBV6-1; d_gene: TRBD2; CDR3aa: CASSTGTNTDTQYF; CDR3nt: TGTGCCAGCAGTACCGGGACTAACACAGATACGCAGTATTTT
abundance: once; j_gene: TRBJ2-1; v_gene: TRBV28; d_gene: TRBD1; CDR3aa: CASTGGPYNEQFF; CDR3nt: TGTGCCAGCACAGGGGGCCCCTACAATGAGCAGTTCTTC
abundance: many; j_gene: TRBJ1-4; v_gene: TRBV11-2; d_gene: .; CDR3aa: CASSLNGPTNEKLFF; CDR3nt: TGTGCCAGCAGCTTAAACGGTCCAACTAATGAAAAACTGTTTTTT
abundance: few; j_gene: TRBJ2-1; v_gene: TRBV30; d_gene: .; CDR3aa: CAWNKYNEQFF; CDR3nt: TGTGCCTGGAATAAGTACAATGAGCAGTTCTTC
abundance: many; j_gene: TRBJ1-1; v_gene: TRBV5-1; d_gene: .; CDR3aa: CASSPSGGLDTEAFF; CDR3nt: TGCGCCAGCAGCCCCAGCGGGGGGTTGGACACTGAAGCTTTCTTT
abundance: .; j_gene: TRBJ2-7; v_gene: TRBV30; d_gene: TRBD2; CDR3aa: CAWSAGLASSYEQYF; CDR3nt: TGTGCCTGGAGCGCGGGACTAGCGAGTTCCTACGAGCAGTACTTC
abundance: .; j_gene: TRBJ1-3; v_gene: TRBV20-1; d_gene: .; CDR3aa: CSAILSGNTIYF; CDR3nt: TGCAGTGCTATACTCTCTGGAAACACCATATATTTT
abundance: few; j_gene: TRBJ2-5; v_gene: TRBV28; d_gene: .; CDR3aa: CASSVSVETQYF; CDR3nt: TGTGCCAGCAGTGTGAGTGTGGAGACCCAGTACTTC
abundance: many; j_gene: TRBJ1-4; v_gene: TRBV6-2/TRBV6-3; d_gene: TRBD1; CDR3aa: CASREQGWYEKLFF; CDR3nt: TGTGCCAGCAGAGAACAGGGGTGGTATGAAAAACTGTTTTTT
abundance: many; j_gene: TRBJ1-1; v_gene: TRBV12-3/TRBV12-4; d_gene: TRBD1; CDR3aa: CASSFQGAMRTEAFF; CDR3nt: TGTGCCAGCAGTTTCCAGGGGGCGATGAGGACTGAAGCTTTCTTT
abundance: .; j_gene: TRBJ2-7; v_gene: TRBV2; d_gene: TRBD1; CDR3aa: CASTEGGQEDYEQYF; CDR3nt: TGTGCCAGCACCGAGGGGGGACAGGAGGACTACGAGCAGTACTTC
abundance: many; j_gene: TRBJ2-7; v_gene: TRBV3-1; d_gene: TRBD2; CDR3aa: CASSQPLRTSSGTIEQYF; CDR3nt: TGTGCCAGCAGCCAACCCCTAAGGACTAGTAGTGGGACTATCGAGCAGTACTTC
abundance: many; j_gene: TRBJ2-3; v_gene: TRBV28; d_gene: .; CDR3aa: CASRDTRSTDTQYF; CDR3nt: TGTGCCAGCAGGGACACTAGATCCACAGATACGCAGTATTTT
abundance: few; j_gene: TRBJ2-2; v_gene: TRBV19; d_gene: TRBD2; CDR3aa: CASSQRRLAEGAGELFF; CDR3nt: TGTGCCAGTAGCCAACGTAGACTAGCGGAGGGAGCCGGGGAGCTGTTTTTT
abundance: many; j_gene: TRBJ2-3; v_gene: TRBV29-1; d_gene: .; CDR3aa: CSAGVGSTDTQYF; CDR3nt: TGCAGCGCTGGAGTCGGGTCCACAGATACGCAGTATTTT
abundance: many; j_gene: TRBJ1-1; v_gene: TRBV7-9; d_gene: .; CDR3aa: CASSPESMAFF; CDR3nt: TGTGCCAGCAGCCCCGAAAGTATGGCTTTCTTT
abundance: many; j_gene: TRBJ2-3; v_gene: TRBV27; d_gene: .; CDR3aa: CASSFRRTGDTQYF; CDR3nt: TGTGCCAGCAGTTTTAGGAGGACGGGGGATACGCAGTATTTT
abundance: few; j_gene: TRBJ1-1; v_gene: TRBV18; d_gene: .; CDR3aa: CASSVNDTEAFF; CDR3nt: TGTGCCAGCTCAGTCAATGACACTGAAGCTTTCTTT
abundance: .; j_gene: TRBJ2-3; v_gene: TRBV19; d_gene: TRBD2; CDR3aa: CASTRTSFTDTQYF; CDR3nt: TGTGCCAGTACGCGGACTAGCTTCACAGATACGCAGTATTTT
abundance: many; j_gene: TRBJ2-7; v_gene: TRBV28; d_gene: .; CDR3aa: CASSSDPNEQYF; CDR3nt: TGTGCCAGCAGCTCCGACCCCAACGAGCAGTACTTC
abundance: many; j_gene: TRBJ2-7; v_gene: TRBV7-2; d_gene: .; CDR3aa: CASSGSQGQYEQYF; CDR3nt: TGTGCCAGCAGCGGTAGTCAAGGGCAGTACGAGCAGTACTTC
abundance: many; j_gene: TRBJ2-5; v_gene: TRBV30; d_gene: .; CDR3aa: CAWRGPGPLNQYF; CDR3nt: TGTGCCTGGAGGGGCCCCGGTCCCCTCAATCAGTACTTC
abundance: few; j_gene: TRBJ2-7; v_gene: TRBV28; d_gene: TRBD1; CDR3aa: CASSAGTGEQYF; CDR3nt: TGTGCCAGCAGTGCCGGGACAGGGGAGCAGTACTTC
abundance: many; j_gene: TRBJ2-1; v_gene: TRBV2; d_gene: TRBD2; CDR3aa: CASISGLAGNEQFF; CDR3nt: TGTGCCAGCATCTCAGGACTAGCTGGGAATGAGCAGTTCTTC
abundance: .; j_gene: TRBJ2-3; v_gene: TRBV5-1; d_gene: .; CDR3aa: CASSLHGERQSTDTQYF; CDR3nt: TGCGCCAGCAGCTTGCATGGTGAGAGACAGAGCACAGATACGCAGTATTTT
abundance: few; j_gene: TRBJ1-5; v_gene: TRBV29-1; d_gene: TRBD1; CDR3aa: CSVEPRAGGNNQPQHF; CDR3nt: TGCAGCGTTGAACCCCGGGCAGGGGGGAACAATCAGCCCCAGCATTTT
abundance: .; j_gene: TRBJ1-2; v_gene: TRBV6-1; d_gene: .; CDR3aa: CASSVPGHKDYTF; CDR3nt: TGTGCCAGCAGTGTCCCGGGACACAAGGACTACACCTTC
abundance: .; j_gene: TRBJ1-2; v_gene: TRBV2; d_gene: .; CDR3aa: CASSEVRVSYGYTF; CDR3nt: TGTGCCAGCAGTGAAGTGAGGGTTAGCTATGGCTACACCTTC
abundance: .; j_gene: TRBJ1-1; v_gene: TRBV7-3; d_gene: TRBD1; CDR3aa: CASSQINRGSSTEAFF; CDR3nt: TGCGCCAGCAGCCAGATAAACAGGGGCTCGAGCACTGAAGCTTTCTTT
abundance: many; j_gene: TRBJ1-2; v_gene: TRBV30; d_gene: .; CDR3aa: CAWSAGPGPYGYTF; CDR3nt: TGTGCCTGGAGTGCTGGACCCGGCCCCTATGGCTACACCTTC
abundance: many; j_gene: TRBJ2-1; v_gene: TRBV24-1; d_gene: .; CDR3aa: CATSDFPRNNEQFF; CDR3nt: TGTGCCACCAGTGATTTTCCCCGGAACAATGAGCAGTTCTTC
abundance: .; j_gene: TRBJ1-1; v_gene: TRBV2; d_gene: .; CDR3aa: CASKTGFTEASF; CDR3nt: TGTGCCAGCAAGACGGGGTTCACTGAAGCTTCCTTT
abundance: few; j_gene: TRBJ2-2; v_gene: TRBV20-1; d_gene: .; CDR3aa: CSARLALTGELFF; CDR3nt: TGCAGTGCTAGACTAGCACTCACCGGGGAGCTGTTTTTT